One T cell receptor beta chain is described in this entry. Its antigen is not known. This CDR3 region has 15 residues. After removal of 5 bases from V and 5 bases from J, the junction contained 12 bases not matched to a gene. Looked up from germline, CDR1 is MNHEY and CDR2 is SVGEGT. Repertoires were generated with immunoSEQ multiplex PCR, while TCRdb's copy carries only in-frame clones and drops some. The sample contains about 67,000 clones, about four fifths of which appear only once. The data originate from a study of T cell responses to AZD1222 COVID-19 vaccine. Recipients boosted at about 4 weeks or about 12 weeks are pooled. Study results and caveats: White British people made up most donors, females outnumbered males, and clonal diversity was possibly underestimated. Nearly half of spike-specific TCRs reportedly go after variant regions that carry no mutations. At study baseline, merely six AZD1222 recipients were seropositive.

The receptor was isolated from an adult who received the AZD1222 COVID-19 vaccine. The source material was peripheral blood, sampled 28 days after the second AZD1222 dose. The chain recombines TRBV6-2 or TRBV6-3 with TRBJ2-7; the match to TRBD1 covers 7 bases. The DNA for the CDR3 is TGTGCCAGCAGTCAACTAGACAGGGCTATCGACGAGCAGTACTTC. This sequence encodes CASSQLDRAIDEQYF.